The 31 T cell receptor beta chains given below trace back to one sample, sequenced in a study of shared clonotypes between healthy human individuals. As defined, naive CD8 cells were CD45RO-negative and positively selected for CCR7, with terminally differentiated effector memory CD45RA+ cells excluded. The data were produced by immunoSEQ multiplex PCR, yet TCRdb's version contains in-frame clones alone and is incomplete. This table holds about 2.1 million clones, just under 95% found once. The sample comprised naive CD8+ T cells from PBMCs. Source of these receptors: a man aged 18-30 years in good health. Some clones in this sample may be carry-over from other donors' samples.

The V and J genes are TRBV11-1 and TRBJ2-7, with D perhaps being TRBD1 or TRBD2 (5 bases each). The ends were cut back, 10 bases at V and 4 bases at J, with 17 bases in the middle. The CDR3 extends over 13 amino acids. Germline V CDR1 and CDR2: SGHAT, FQDESV (reference sequence). The CDR3 DNA reads TGTGCCACTCGGGGCCAGGGTGATTACGAGCAGTACTTC. It translates to CATRGQGDYEQYF. The full variable domain, completed using reference TRBV11-1 and TRBJ2-7, is EAEVAQSPRYKITEKSQAVAFWCDPISGHATLYWYRQILGQGPELLVQFQDESVVDDSQLPKDRFSAERLKGVDSTLKIQPAELGDSAMYLCATRGQGDYEQYFGPGTRLTVT.

The chain employs TRBV4-1 and TRBJ2-4, with D possibly being TRBD1 (6 bases). In germline, CDR1 is MGHRA, CDR2 YSYEKL. This CDR3 has 15 amino acids. V was trimmed by 6 bases and J by 1 base, leaving 13 bases between them. CDR3 sequence reads: CASRSAGAAKNIQYF. Written as DNA, the CDR3 is TGCGCCAGCAGGTCGGCAGGGGCGGCCAAAAACATTCAGTACTTC.

The chain has TRBV15 and TRBJ2-1, with D hard to call. The CDR3 runs 14 residues. In germline, CDR1 is LNHNV, CDR2 YYDKDF (reference sequence). Trimming shortened V by 0 bases and J by 5 bases, and 8 bases separated the two germline ends. CDR3 nucleotide sequence: TGTGCCACCAGCAGAGACGACTTACACAATGAGCAGTTCTTC. Translation: CATSRDDLHNEQFF.

This clone was recorded only once. V usage is TRBV11-1 and J usage is TRBJ2-7; D is possibly TRBD2 (6 bases). Trimming took off 5 bases at V and 7 bases at J, with 18 bases between the two ends. The CDR3 has 14 residues. In germline, CDR1 is SGHAT, CDR2 FQDESV (reference sequence). CDR3 amino acids: CASSNRDSPWEQYF. The DNA of the CDR3 is TGTGCCAGCAGCAACCGGGACTCCCCGTGGGAGCAGTACTTC. Filled out from reference TRBV11-1 and TRBJ2-7, the complete variable domain reads EAEVAQSPRYKITEKSQAVAFWCDPISGHATLYWYRQILGQGPELLVQFQDESVVDDSQLPKDRFSAERLKGVDSTLKIQPAELGDSAMYLCASSNRDSPWEQYFGPGTRLTVT.

The rearrangement links TRBV11-2 to TRBJ2-7; D gene uncertain. Between the trimmed V and J ends, which lost 5 bases and 6 bases, there was a span of 8 bases. CDR3 length equals 11 residues. Germline lookup yields CDR1 SGHAT and CDR2 FQNNGV. CDR3 region: CASSPWGEQYF. CDR3 bases: TGTGCCAGCAGCCCATGGGGCGAGCAGTACTTC.

The chain employs TRBV29-1 and TRBJ1-2, with a tentative D call TRBD1 (5 bases). V lost 6 bases and J 3 bases, leaving 14 bases between the germline ends. CDR3 size: 13 residues. In germline, CDR1 is SQVTM, CDR2 ANQGSEA. CDR3 sequence reads: CSVFGGEDYGYTF. The CDR3 bases are TGCAGCGTGTTCGGGGGAGAGGACTATGGCTACACCTTC.

This clone was detected a few times. V gene TRBV7-2 combines with J gene TRBJ1-1, with unresolved D. This CDR3 is 14 amino acids long. Germline-derived CDR1 and CDR2 are SGHTA and FQGNSA. V was pared by 4 bases and J by 0 bases, with 9 bases between. The CDR3 coding sequence is TGTGCCAGCAGCTCCGAGACGGTGAACACTGAAGCTTTCTTT. It yields the protein CASSSETVNTEAFF.

In the case of this clone: The sample carries other DNA sequences with the same CDR3. V gene TRBV7-9 combines with J gene TRBJ1-1; no clear D. V was pared by 2 bases and J by 1 base, with 5 bases between. CDR1 SEHNR and CDR2 FQNEAQ come from the germline V gene (reference sequence). The CDR3 has 13 amino acids. DNA of the CDR3: TGTGCCAGCAGCTTACCTGGGAACACTGAAGCTTTCTTT. Translated: CASSLPGNTEAFF. The variable domain in full, with the rest retrieved from reference TRBV7-9 and TRBJ1-1, is DTGVSQNPRHKITKRGQNVTFRCDPISEHNRLYWYRQTLGQGPEFLTYFQNEAQLEKSRLLSDRFSAERPKGSFSTLEIQRTEQGDSAMYLCASSLPGNTEAFFGQGTRLTVV.

The chain links TRBV6-5 to TRBJ2-7; D might be TRBD1 (6 bases). CDR1 and CDR2 (germline): MNHEY, SVGAGI. Trimming pared 0 bases from V and 0 bases from J, leaving 9 bases between. This CDR3 has 15 amino acids. CDR3: CASSYSGAVSYEQYF. DNA for the CDR3: TGTGCCAGCAGTTACTCGGGGGCCGTCTCCTACGAGCAGTACTTC.

The chain has TRBV7-6 and TRBJ1-2; 9 bases agree with TRBD1. V was pared by 0 bases and J by 8 bases, with 4 bases of the junction left unmatched. The CDR3 runs to 14 residues. Germline CDR1 and CDR2: SGHVS and FNYEAQ. The CDR3, as DNA: TGTGCCAGCAGCTTAGCGGGGACAGGGTCCGGCTACACCTTC. This sequence encodes CASSLAGTGSGYTF. Based on the CDR3 plus reference TRBV7-6 and TRBJ1-2, the full variable domain is GAGVSQSPRYKVTKRGQDVALRCDPISGHVSLYWYRQALGQGPEFLTYFNYEAQQDKSGLPNDRFSAERPEGSISTLTIQRTEQRDSAMYRCASSLAGTGSGYTFGSGTRLTVV.

This chain links TRBV2 with TRBJ2-5, with TRBD2 as a possible D gene (5 bases). The CDR3 covers 15 residues. Per the germline V gene, CDR1 is SNHLY and CDR2 is FYNNEI. V lost 1 base and J 2 bases, leaving 11 bases between the germline ends. The CDR3 loop reads CASSEGEGIQETQYF. The CDR3 region has the DNA TGTGCCAGCAGTGAAGGAGAGGGTATACAAGAGACCCAGTACTTC.

The CDR3, as DNA: TGTGCCAGCAGCTTAGTTTGGGGGTACGCAGGGCCCAGCTCCTACGAGCAGTACTTC. It is translated as CASSLVWGYAGPSSYEQYF. The chain combines TRBV11-2 with TRBJ2-7; D possibly matches TRBD1 or TRBD2 (5 bases each). CDR1 and CDR2 (germline): SGHAT, FQNNGV. The CDR3 is 19 amino acids. Trimming took 1 base from V and 0 from J, leaving 22 bases between them.

The chain links TRBV2 to TRBJ2-7; no reliable D call. There are 16 residues in the CDR3. Germline CDR1 and CDR2: SNHLY and FYNNEI. V lost 3 bases to trimming and J lost 4 bases, with 19 bases between them. The CDR3 bases are TGTGCCAGCAGTGATAACGGGCACCCCCCAAGGTACGAGCAGTACTTC. Amino acids: CASSDNGHPPRYEQYF.

The chain joins TRBV2 to TRBJ2-7; D possibly corresponds to TRBD2 (5 bases). Germline loops: CDR1 SNHLY, CDR2 FYNNEI. V lost 6 bases, J lost 2 bases, and 5 bases lay in between. The CDR3 is 11 residues long. The chain's CDR3 is CASRAAYEQYF. Written as DNA, the CDR3 is TGTGCCAGCAGAGCGGCCTACGAGCAGTACTTC.

The rearrangement links TRBV29-1 to TRBJ2-7; 11 bases agree with TRBD1. V lost 6 bases, J lost 3 bases, and 10 bases stayed unmatched. The CDR3 contains 15 residues. Per the germline V gene, CDR1 is SQVTM and CDR2 is ANQGSEA. The CDR3 sequence: CSVENRDRGNYEQYF. As DNA, the CDR3 is TGCAGCGTGGAAAACCGGGACAGGGGGAACTACGAGCAGTACTTC.

This clone was counted a few times. The same CDR3 arises from other DNA sequences in this sample as well. This chain uses TRBV5-1 with TRBJ2-7; D is undetermined. The CDR3 runs to 11 residues. CDR1 and CDR2 from the germline V gene are SGHRS and YFSETQ. V was trimmed by 2 bases and J by 1 base, leaving 1 base between them. This CDR3 reads CASSFSYEQYF. In DNA form, the CDR3 reads TGCGCCAGCAGCTTTTCCTACGAGCAGTACTTC.

The V gene is TRBV28, the J gene TRBJ1-4; no clear D gene. The CDR3 covers 14 residues. Germline assignment: CDR1 MDHEN and CDR2 SYDVKM. The V gene lost 7 bases and the J gene lost 7 bases, with 16 bases spanning the gap. The CDR3 is CASTRLIMGEKLFF. The CDR3 coding sequence is TGTGCCAGCACCCGACTCATTATGGGTGAAAAACTGTTTTTT.

The chain joins TRBV7-8 to TRBJ2-1; 7 bases align to TRBD2. Losses at the gene ends were 8 bases for V and 4 bases for J; bases not matched to a gene: 11. The germline CDR1 and CDR2 sequences are SGHVS and FQNEAQ. This CDR3 is 15 amino acids long. As DNA, the CDR3 is TGTGCCAGCTCTGTGGCTAGCGGAATTTACAATGAGCAGTTCTTC. It codes for CASSVASGIYNEQFF.

The rearrangement links TRBV4-1 to TRBJ2-7; 7 nucleotides match TRBD2. In germline, CDR1 is MGHRA, CDR2 YSYEKL. The trim removed 3 bases at V and 0 bases at J, leaving 8 bases unmatched. This CDR3 spans 16 amino acids. CDR3: CASSQTSGTNSYEQYF. Written as DNA, the CDR3 is TGCGCCAGCAGCCAGACGAGCGGGACTAACTCCTACGAGCAGTACTTC.

This chain joins TRBV5-1 and TRBJ2-2, with 8 bases matching TRBD2. Germline V gene sequence: CDR1 SGHRS, CDR2 YFSETQ. J gave up 6 bases and V 4 bases, and 8 bases lay outside the gene matches. The CDR3 totals 15 residues. CDR3 DNA sequence: TGCGCCAGCAGCCCCGGGAGGGCCTATGCCGGGGAGCTGTTTTTT. This codes for CASSPGRAYAGELFF.

The chain is built from TRBV27 and TRBJ1-4; the D is unclear. In germline, CDR1 is MNHEY, CDR2 SMNVEV (reference sequence). This CDR3 spans 12 amino acids. V was shortened by 6 bases and J by 15 bases, with 17 bases between the two germline ends. Written as DNA, the CDR3 is TGTGCCAGCAGGGATCTGCAGCAATCCGTGTTTTTT. Protein: CASRDLQQSVFF.

The genes are TRBV19 and TRBJ2-1; D not certain. Germline V gene lookup returns CDR1 LNHDA and CDR2 SQIVND (reference sequence). V dropped 5 bases and J dropped 0 bases, with 11 bases sitting between them. This CDR3 is built from 15 residues. This CDR3 reads CASSLGQDSYNEQFF. The CDR3 coding sequence is TGTGCCAGTAGTCTGGGTCAGGACTCCTACAATGAGCAGTTCTTC.

This rearrangement joins TRBV7-8 to TRBJ1-1; D is undetermined. Looked up from germline, CDR1 is SGHVS and CDR2 is FQNEAQ. V dropped 5 bases and J dropped 6 bases, with 10 bases sitting between them. CDR3 length: 12 residues. The CDR3 region has the DNA TGTGCCAGCAGCCCTCGGTGGCCTGAAGCTTTCTTT. It is translated as CASSPRWPEAFF.

J is TRBJ2-3 and V is TRBV27; TRBD2 matches 13 bases. The CDR3 runs 16 residues. Germline assignment: CDR1 MNHEY and CDR2 SMNVEV (reference sequence). V gave up 5 bases and J gave up 5 bases; unmatched junction bases: 7. The CDR3 bases are TGTGCCAGCAGTCTCTTACTAGCGGGAGGGATAGATACGCAGTATTTT. It translates to CASSLLLAGGIDTQYF.

Comments on this clone: The germline gene is not matched at one end of the junction; a read error may be the cause. The chain combines TRBV28 with TRBJ2-5; D is possibly TRBD1 or TRBD2 (6 bases each). This CDR3 comprises 12 residues. Germline CDR1 reads MDHEN; CDR2 reads SYDVKM. CDR3 bases: TGTGCCAGCAGTTTCTCTAACAGGGCGGGGAACTTC. Translating it yields CASSFSNRAGNF.

The chain is built from TRBV9 and TRBJ2-5, with 14 bases matching TRBD2. V was clipped by 4 bases and J by 5 bases; unmatched bases: 7. Per the germline V gene, CDR1 is SGDLS and CDR2 is YYNGEE. CDR3 length: 16 residues. CDR3 amino acids: CASSPGLAGALETQYF. The DNA for the CDR3 is TGTGCCAGCAGCCCGGGACTAGCGGGAGCTCTCGAGACCCAGTACTTC.

This chain uses TRBV7-6 with TRBJ2-7, with D unresolved. Germline assignment: CDR1 SGHVS and CDR2 FNYEAQ. The CDR3 is 15 amino acids. Trimming shortened V by 3 bases and J by 3 bases, and 15 bases separated the two germline ends. Written as DNA, the CDR3 is TGTGCCAGCAGCTTTGGATCAGGCCCCGGCTACGAGCAGTACTTC. Its protein product is CASSFGSGPGYEQYF.

V and J are TRBV10-1 and TRBJ2-5; D uncertain. In germline, CDR1 is WNHNN, CDR2 SYGVQD (reference sequence). Trimming shortened V by 2 bases and J by 5 bases, and 12 bases separated the two germline ends. This CDR3 contains 14 residues. CDR3 nucleotides: TGCGCCAGCAGTGAGAGTTTTTTGATTGAGACCCAGTACTTC. Translating gives CASSESFLIETQYF.

The V call is TRBV29-1, the J call TRBJ2-1; D might be TRBD1 or TRBD2, each matching 6 bases. This CDR3 is built from 14 residues. Germline loops: CDR1 SQVTM, CDR2 ANQGSEA. The CDR3 sequence: CTDDLGGKSNEQFF. In DNA form, the CDR3 reads TGCACCGATGACCTCGGGGGCAAGAGTAATGAGCAGTTCTTC.

Here the CDR3 reads CASSLGHYSNQPQHF. The CDR3 nucleotides read TGTGCCAGCAGCTTGGGGCATTATAGCAATCAGCCCCAGCATTTT. The genes are TRBV7-9 and TRBJ1-5; D perhaps matches TRBD1 (5 bases). Germline CDR1 is SEHNR and CDR2 is FQNEAQ (reference sequence). The V and J ends lost 3 bases and 0 bases respectively, with 9 bases between them. This CDR3 spans 15 amino acids.

This clone appeared once. V usage is TRBV30 and J usage is TRBJ1-2; D is possibly TRBD1 (6 bases). Trimming stripped 2 bases from V and 5 bases from J, with 12 bases between. The germline V gene has CDR1 GTSNPN and CDR2 SVGIG (reference sequence). There are 13 residues in the CDR3. CDR3 DNA: TGTGCCTGGAGTCAAGGGGGGATTTATGGCTACACCTTC. It yields the protein CAWSQGGIYGYTF.